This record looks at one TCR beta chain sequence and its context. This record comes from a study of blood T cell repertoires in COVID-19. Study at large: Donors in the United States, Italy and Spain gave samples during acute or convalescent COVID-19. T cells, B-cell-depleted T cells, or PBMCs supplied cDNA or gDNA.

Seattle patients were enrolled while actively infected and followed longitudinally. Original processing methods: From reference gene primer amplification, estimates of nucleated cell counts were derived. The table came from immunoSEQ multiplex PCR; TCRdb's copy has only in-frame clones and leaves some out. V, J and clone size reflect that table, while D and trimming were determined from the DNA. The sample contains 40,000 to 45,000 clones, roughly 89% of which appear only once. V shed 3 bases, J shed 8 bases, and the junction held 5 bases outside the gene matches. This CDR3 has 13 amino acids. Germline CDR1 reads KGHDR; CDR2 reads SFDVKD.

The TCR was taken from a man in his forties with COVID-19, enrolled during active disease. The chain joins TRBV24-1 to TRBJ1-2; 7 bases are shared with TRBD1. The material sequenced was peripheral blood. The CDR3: CATSDGDSRGYTF. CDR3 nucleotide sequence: TGTGCCACCAGTGATGGGGACAGTCGAGGCTACACCTTC.